These 6 T cell receptor beta chains were sequenced from one sample in a study of T cell responses to AZD1222 COVID-19 vaccine. The method was immunoSEQ multiplex PCR; TCRdb's version includes in-frame clones alone and lacks a portion of them. The top ten hold almost 9.5% of the sample, which has roughly 120,000 clones, 70% to 90% seen once. The material was peripheral blood, obtained on day 0 of AZD1222 vaccination. The source of these receptors is an adult in good health.

This chain joins TRBV3-1 (or the pseudogene TRBV3-2) and TRBJ1-4; D perhaps matches TRBD1 (5 bases). CDR1 and CDR2 from the germline V gene are LGHDT and YNNKEL (reference sequence). This CDR3 region has 16 residues. Trimming took 1 base from V and 8 from J, leaving 17 bases between them. The CDR3 spells CASSQVVARGREKLFF. In DNA form, the CDR3 reads TGTGCCAGCAGCCAAGTTGTGGCTAGGGGCCGGGAAAAACTGTTTTTT.

J is TRBJ2-7 and V is TRBV19; D is perhaps TRBD2 (6 bases). V gave up 4 bases and J gave up 5 bases, with 15 bases separating them. This CDR3 has 14 residues. Looked up from germline, CDR1 is LNHDA and CDR2 is SQIVND (reference sequence). For the CDR3, the DNA is TGTGCCAGTAGTAAGACAAAAAGGGAGGACGAGCAGTACTTC. This gives the protein CASSKTKREDEQYF. Filled out from reference TRBV19 and TRBJ2-7, the complete variable domain reads DGGITQSPKYLFRKEGQNVTLSCEQNLNHDAMYWYRQDPGQGLRLIYYSQIVNDFQKGDIAEGYSVSREKKESFPLTVTSAQKNPTAFYLCASSKTKREDEQYFGPGTRLTVT.

The chain carries TRBV6-5 and TRBJ1-1, with D possibly matching TRBD1 (5 bases). The CDR3 consists of 14 residues. Trimming cost V 0 bases and J 2 bases, with 7 bases left between them. The germline CDR1 and CDR2 sequences are MNHEY and SVGAGI. CDR3 nucleotide sequence: TGTGCCAGCAGTTACTCCCGGGGCAACACTGAAGCTTTCTTT. Translation: CASSYSRGNTEAFF.

This chain joins TRBV7-8 and TRBJ1-5; D not resolved. From germline, CDR1 is SGHVS and CDR2 FQNEAQ. The V end was cut by 1 base, the J end by 7 bases, with 11 bases between. This CDR3 spans 14 amino acids. The CDR3 nucleotides read TGTGCCAGCAGCTTAGTAGGGAGAGACCAGCCCCAGCATTTT. Amino acid sequence: CASSLVGRDQPQHF.

V usage is TRBV4-3 and J usage is TRBJ2-2, with D perhaps matching TRBD2 (6 bases). CDR1 is LGHNA, CDR2 YSLEER, per germline. V lost 0 bases and J lost 7, with 15 bases in between. This CDR3 has 16 residues. This CDR3 reads CASSQDIGGWNGELFF. For the CDR3, the DNA is TGCGCCAGCAGCCAAGATATAGGAGGGTGGAACGGGGAGCTGTTTTTT.

V gene TRBV19 combines with J gene TRBJ1-5, with D maybe TRBD1 (6 bases). CDR3 length equals 14 residues. The germline V gene has CDR1 LNHDA and CDR2 SQIVND (reference sequence). The V and J ends lost 4 bases and 4 bases respectively, with 11 bases between them. CDR3 residues: CASSKLGANQPQHF. The CDR3 DNA follows: TGTGCCAGTAGTAAATTGGGGGCTAATCAGCCCCAGCATTTT.